These 25 T cell receptor beta chains originate from one sample sequenced in a study of T cells after yellow fever vaccination. TCRdb processed the 5' RACE reads anew with MiXCR; each CDR3 protein has one entry. Among some 52,000 distinct CDR3 sequences listed, 6% to 8.5% were seen once. Source: CD8+ T cells not binding an NS4B(214-222) dextramer, sorted from PBMCs, taken more than 35 days after the first yellow fever vaccination. The receptor set was obtained from a man younger than 30 who received the YFV17D yellow fever vaccine.

This clonotype was seen repeatedly, ten times or more. The chain employs TRBV7-9 and TRBJ2-1; a possible D gene is TRBD2 (6 bases). Deletions cut 5 bases from V and 1 base from J, with 15 bases between. The germline gives CDR1 SEHNR, CDR2 FQNEAQ (reference sequence). CDR3 length: 16 residues. This CDR3 is CASSPDDGRSYNEQFF. The CDR3 region has the DNA TGTGCCAGCAGCCCTGATGACGGGAGATCCTACAATGAGCAGTTCTTC.

The chain recombines TRBV7-9 with TRBJ2-2; a weak D match, TRBD1 (6 bases). The CDR3 is 15 amino acids. The V gene's germline CDR1 is SEHNR and CDR2 FQNEAQ (reference sequence). With 7 bases removed from V and 7 bases from J, the gap between germline ends came to 19 bases. CDR3 sequence: CASKSVTGMDGELFF. CDR3 nucleotides: TGTGCCAGCAAATCGGTTACAGGGATGGACGGGGAGCTGTTTTTT.

The V call is TRBV12-3 or TRBV12-4, the J call TRBJ1-1, with D possibly TRBD1 on 6 matching bases. V lost 8 bases and J 0 bases, leaving 31 bases between the germline ends. The CDR3 runs 20 residues. In DNA form, the CDR3 reads TGTGCCAGCGCCAGACGAAAGTTTAGTGAGCAGGGGCAGATGAACACTGAAGCTTTCTTT. Translating gives CASARRKFSEQGQMNTEAFF.

The sample holds many counts of this clonotype. The chain has TRBV4-1 and TRBJ2-2; D not resolved. Germline-derived CDR1 and CDR2 are MGHRA and YSYEKL. V was pared by 1 base and J by 0 bases, with 9 bases between. The CDR3 extends over 16 amino acids. Written as DNA, the CDR3 is TGCGCCAGCAGCCAAGTTCGAACACCGAACACCGGGGAGCTGTTTTTT. It translates to CASSQVRTPNTGELFF.

This clonotype was seen a few times. The chain has TRBV7-2 and TRBJ2-7, with D maybe TRBD2 (6 bases). The germline CDR1 and CDR2 sequences are SGHTA and FQGNSA. The CDR3 has 14 residues. Trimming pared 7 bases from V and 2 bases from J, leaving 15 bases between. The CDR3 coding sequence is TGTGCCAGCAAGGAGGGAAAGGTACCCTACGAGCAGTACTTC. It yields the protein CASKEGKVPYEQYF.

The V and J genes are TRBV11-3 and TRBJ1-1, with unresolved D. CDR1 and CDR2 from the germline V gene are SGHNT and YENEEA. V lost 4 bases, J lost 0 bases, and 9 bases lay in between. The length of the CDR3 is 14 residues. The CDR3 DNA sequence: TGTGCCAGCAGCTCCCATAGGGTGAACACTGAAGCTTTCTTT. Its protein is CASSSHRVNTEAFF.

This clonotype was counted at least ten times. The chain has TRBV6-2 or TRBV6-3 and TRBJ2-5, with unresolved D. The length of the CDR3 is 13 residues. V gave up 2 bases and J gave up 10 bases, with 14 bases separating them. Germline V gives CDR1 MNHEY, CDR2 SVGEGT. As DNA, the CDR3 is TGTGCCAGCAGTTACGACTCTGTGGTAGGCCAGTACTTC. Residues: CASSYDSVVGQYF.

This clonotype was found many times. V usage is TRBV28 and J usage is TRBJ2-7; the D gene is possibly TRBD2 (7 bases). The germline gives CDR1 MDHEN, CDR2 SYDVKM. This CDR3 has 13 residues. V was clipped by 3 bases and J by 6 bases, with 12 bases between them. This CDR3 reads CASSFRGGGEQYV. In DNA form, the CDR3 reads TGTGCCAGCAGTTTCAGGGGAGGGGGCGAGCAGTACGTC.

This clonotype was found many times. The chain joins TRBV5-1 to TRBJ1-1; D is ambiguous. The CDR3 runs to 14 residues. V lost 1 base and J 1 base, leaving 8 bases between the germline ends. In germline, CDR1 is SGHRS, CDR2 YFSETQ. In DNA form, the CDR3 reads TGCGCCAGCAGCTTGCTTGTCACGAACACTGAAGCTTTCTTT. It yields the protein CASSLLVTNTEAFF.

This clonotype has a count of ten or more. The chain joins TRBV4-3 to TRBJ2-5; a weak D match, TRBD2 (5 bases). The germline gives CDR1 LGHNA, CDR2 YSLEER. Trimming cost V 0 bases and J 2 bases, with 13 bases left between them. This CDR3 has 16 amino acids. For the CDR3, the DNA is TGCGCCAGCAGCCAAGACGAGGTTAGCGAGCAAGAGACCCAGTACTTC. This sequence encodes CASSQDEVSEQETQYF.

The chain links TRBV5-5 to TRBJ2-2, with D unresolved. Germline V gives CDR1 SGHKS, CDR2 YYEKEE (reference sequence). The V end was cut by 5 bases, the J end by 1 base, with 12 bases between. The CDR3 length is 15 residues. In DNA form, the CDR3 reads TGTGCCAGCAGTTTTAGTGATTTGAACACCGGGGAGCTGTTTTTT. Protein product: CASSFSDLNTGELFF.

This clonotype came up many times. The chain recombines TRBV19 with TRBJ1-5; D not certain. The CDR3 loop spans 17 amino acids. CDR1 is LNHDA and CDR2 is SQIVND in the germline V gene (reference sequence). V lost 6 bases to trimming and J lost 0 bases, with 18 bases between them. CDR3 DNA: TGTGCCAGTAGAGAGGGTAGGGCGGAATATAGCAATCAGCCCCAGCATTTT. Amino acid sequence: CASREGRAEYSNQPQHF. Full variable domain (rest looked up from reference TRBV19 and TRBJ1-5): DGGITQSPKYLFRKEGQNVTLSCEQNLNHDAMYWYRQDPGQGLRLIYYSQIVNDFQKGDIAEGYSVSREKKESFPLTVTSAQKNPTAFYLCASREGRAEYSNQPQHFGDGTRLSIL.

The chain recombines TRBV4-1 with TRBJ2-1; D uncertain. V was clipped by 4 bases and J by 7 bases, with 17 bases between them. This CDR3 is built from 15 residues. Germline V gene sequence: CDR1 MGHRA, CDR2 YSYEKL. The CDR3: CASSLIGPRLNEQFF. CDR3 coding DNA: TGCGCCAGCAGCCTGATCGGACCCAGATTGAATGAGCAGTTCTTC.

The chain links TRBV20-1 to TRBJ2-5, with a possible D match to TRBD1 (6 bases). The CDR3 runs 15 residues. Germline lookup yields CDR1 DFQATT and CDR2 SNEGSKA (reference sequence). V was clipped by 2 bases and J by 5 bases, with 18 bases between them. This chain's CDR3 is CSARRGGRGEETQYF. The CDR3 bases are TGCAGTGCTAGAAGGGGCGGCAGGGGAGAGGAGACCCAGTACTTC.

This clonotype occurred a few times. The chain uses TRBV6-6 and TRBJ1-1, with D hard to call. Between the trimmed V and J ends, which lost 7 bases and 5 bases, there was a span of 11 bases. The CDR3 has 12 residues. From germline, CDR1 is MNHNY and CDR2 SVGAGI (reference sequence). The CDR3 protein is CASTTGITEAFF. The CDR3 nucleotides are TGTGCCAGCACGACTGGGATAACTGAAGCTTTCTTT.

In this sample, this clonotype turned up many times. This chain uses TRBV12-3 or TRBV12-4 with TRBJ2-7, with TRBD2 as a possible D gene (7 bases). The CDR3 has 14 residues. V lost 7 bases to trimming and J lost 7 bases, with 20 bases between them. In nucleotides, the CDR3 is TGTGCCAGCACCCAAAGGGCGGGGGCGAGAGAGCAGTACTTC. It translates to CASTQRAGAREQYF.

This clonotype was detected a few times. The chain links TRBV4-1 to TRBJ1-2; a possible D gene is TRBD1 (5 bases). Trimming stripped 0 bases from V and 4 bases from J, with 18 bases between. The CDR3 length is 17 residues. From germline, CDR1 is MGHRA and CDR2 YSYEKL. The CDR3 bases are TGCGCCAGCAGCCAAGAGCCGGGGACCGTAGCTCCCTATGGCTACACCTTC. Translated, it gives CASSQEPGTVAPYGYTF.

The chain couples TRBV21-1 to TRBJ2-1. TRBV21-1 is a recognized pseudogene. This CDR3 comprises 15 residues. CDR3 bases: TGTGCCAGCAGTTCCAGCGAGAGCTCCTACAATGAGCAGTTCTTC. It encodes CASSSSESSYNEQFF.

This clonotype was counted ten times or more. The V call is TRBV7-2, the J call TRBJ2-5; D uncertain. Deletions cut 7 bases from V and 5 bases from J, with 11 bases between. Germline CDR1 reads SGHTA; CDR2 reads FQGNSA. The CDR3 is 12 amino acids. The DNA of the CDR3 is TGTGCCAGCACCGAACCAGAGGAGACCCAGTACTTC. Its protein is CASTEPEETQYF.

This clonotype was observed many times. V gene TRBV12-3 or TRBV12-4 combines with J gene TRBJ2-7, with 10 bases lining up with TRBD1. V lost 3 bases to trimming and J lost 5 bases; unmatched junction nucleotides: 7. This CDR3 spans 15 amino acids. The DNA of the CDR3 is TGTGCCAGCAGTTTTAGACAGGGGGCTAGTAACGAGCAGTACGTC. Protein product: CASSFRQGASNEQYV.

V gene TRBV25-1 combines with J gene TRBJ1-1, with unresolved D. V dropped 7 bases and J dropped 3 bases, with 6 bases sitting between them. There are 11 residues in the CDR3. Germline values: CDR1 MGHDK, CDR2 SYGVNS. DNA for the CDR3: TGTGCCAGCATCCGGCACACTGAAGCTTTCTTT. It is translated as CASIRHTEAFF.

The rearrangement joins TRBV5-6 to TRBJ2-3, with TRBD2 matching over 7 bases. CDR3 length: 16 amino acids. In germline, CDR1 is SGHDT, CDR2 YYEEEE. Trimming cost V 0 bases and J 0 bases; bases outside gene matches: 4. The CDR3: CASSLGGGGSTDTQYF. The CDR3 DNA reads TGTGCCAGCAGCTTGGGGGGCGGGGGAAGCACAGATACGCAGTATTTT.

As to this clonotype: This may come from a read error, since a much larger clone is one base off. V gene TRBV9 combines with J gene TRBJ2-2; 8 positions match TRBD1. CDR1 and CDR2 from the germline V gene are SGDLS and YYNGEE. The length of the CDR3 is 14 residues. DNA of the CDR3: TGTGCCATCAGCTTGACAGGGGTCACCGGGGAGCTGTTTTTT. It codes for CAISLTGVTGELFF.

At least ten counts were recorded for this clonotype. CDR3 sequence reads: CASTRGPGTEAFF. Here the CDR3 DNA reads TGTGCCAGTACCAGGGGGCCCGGCACTGAAGCTTTCTTT. The chain combines TRBV2 with TRBJ1-1, with TRBD1 matching over 8 bases. The germline CDR1 and CDR2 sequences are SNHLY and FYNNEI. The ends lost 9 bases at V and 4 bases at J; junction bases unmatched: 7. This CDR3 has 13 residues.

This clonotype has ten or more counts. The J gene is TRBJ1-2, the V gene TRBV10-3; 9 bases map to TRBD1. This CDR3 contains 14 residues. V gave up 2 bases and J gave up 9 bases; unmatched junction bases: 7. Germline CDR1 ENHRY, CDR2 SYGVKD. DNA of the CDR3: TGTGCCATCAGTGAGGTGGACAGGGGACTTAGCTACACCTTC. This codes for CAISEVDRGLSYTF.